What follows is one TCR beta chain and its context. Investigators amplified TCR beta CDR3 regions from RNA transcripts. An initial RT-PCR round employing HTBI primers preceded a second-round multiplex PCR. Each CDR3 protein is one row after TCRdb ran MiXCR on the multiplex PCR reads. The sample holds 200,000 to 250,000 distinct CDR3 sequences; approximately 42% are singletons and the top ten take about half. The entry originates in a study of Graves' ophthalmopathy and Graves' hyperthyroidism. At the level of the study: Investigators collected peripheral blood at initial diagnosis, before any treatment was given.

CDR1 and CDR2 from the germline V gene are SGHAT and FQNNGV. This CDR3 has 15 amino acids. Diagnosis relied on clinical symptoms, serum thyroxine, TRAb, thyroid ultrasound and orbital computed tomography. The sequenced sample was peripheral blood. V and J are TRBV11-2 and TRBJ2-7; D uncertain. The end of the DNA fits TRBJ2-1 better, so the J call may be wrong. The source of this sequence is an adult man with Graves' ophthalmopathy. The DNA for the CDR3 is TGTGCCAGCAGCTTAGAGGGGAATCGGAACAATGAGCAGTTCTTC. Protein product: CASSLEGNRNNEQFF.